Below, 30 T cell receptor beta chains from the same sample are listed, as sequenced in a study of glioma-infiltrating T cells. The iRepertoire nested amplicon-rescue multiplex PCR amplified TCR alpha and beta CDR3s from RNA. In TCRdb, the multiplex PCR reads were re-called with MiXCR into one record per CDR3 protein. Among 44,000 or so distinct CDR3 sequences, approximately 20% were seen once, and the ten largest hold less than 7%. The sequencing input was glioma tissue, nonneoplastic brain tissue, or PBMCs (not recorded which). These receptor sequences come from a human donor with low-grade glioma or glioblastoma, undergoing nonglioma brain surgery, or in good health (not recorded which).

This clonotype appeared many times. The chain employs TRBV7-9 and TRBJ2-3, with 8 bases matching TRBD1. From germline, CDR1 is SEHNR and CDR2 FQNEAQ (reference sequence). CDR3 length equals 15 residues. V was clipped by 3 bases and J by 3 bases; unmatched bases: 5. Here the CDR3 reads CASSFEGQVTDTQYF. The DNA for the CDR3 is TGTGCCAGCAGCTTCGAGGGACAGGTTACAGATACGCAGTATTTT.

This clonotype has only a few counts. V and J are TRBV12-3 or TRBV12-4 and TRBJ2-3; D possibly uses TRBD1 or TRBD2 (5 bases each). This CDR3 comprises 15 residues. The ends were cut back, 7 bases at V and 0 bases at J, with 14 bases in the middle. The CDR3 region has the DNA TGTGCCAGCACCCCGATCGGGGCTAGCACAGATACGCAGTATTTT. Residues: CASTPIGASTDTQYF.

The chain carries TRBV18 and TRBJ2-7; a weak D match, TRBD1 (6 bases). V lost 3 bases and J lost 2, with 11 bases in between. CDR1 KGHSH and CDR2 LQKENI come from the germline V gene. The CDR3 consists of 14 residues. The CDR3 DNA reads TGTGCCAGCTCACCTCCCGGGACACCCTACGAGCAGTACGTC. Translated: CASSPPGTPYEQYV.

This clonotype was seen repeatedly, ten times or more. The chain employs TRBV20-1 and TRBJ2-1; no firm D call. CDR1 is DFQATT and CDR2 is SNEGSKA in the germline V gene (reference sequence). Trimming took 2 bases from V and 7 from J, leaving 12 bases between them. The CDR3 has 13 amino acids. The CDR3 DNA sequence: TGCAGTGCTAGAAACGCAGGTGGGAATGAGCAGTTCTTC. Its protein is CSARNAGGNEQFF.

V gene TRBV11-2 combines with J gene TRBJ2-1; perhaps D is TRBD1 or TRBD2 (5 bases each). The CDR3 runs 19 residues. Trimming pared 6 bases from V and 9 bases from J, leaving 33 bases between. The germline V gene encodes CDR1 SGHAT and CDR2 FQNNGV. CDR3 DNA: TGTGCCAGCAGAATTTCCCCCTCGGTTGAGGTGGGTGGGACCAGTGAGCAGTTCTTC. It codes for CASRISPSVEVGGTSEQFF.

The chain is built from TRBV29-1 and TRBJ2-1, with 12 nucleotides matching TRBD2. J gave up 8 bases and V 6 bases, and 11 bases lay outside the gene matches. Per germline, CDR1 SQVTM and CDR2 ANQGSEA. The CDR3 totals 15 residues. The CDR3 spells CSVGLAGRMSDEQFF. The CDR3 DNA reads TGCAGCGTCGGACTAGCGGGAAGAATGAGTGATGAGCAGTTCTTC.

This clonotype was detected many times. The V call is TRBV4-3, the J call TRBJ1-1; D call uncertain. Germline V gene lookup returns CDR1 LGHNA and CDR2 YSLEER. This CDR3 contains 14 residues. V gave up 2 bases and J gave up 0 bases, with 7 bases separating them. The CDR3 region has the DNA TGCGCCAGCAGCCAAAGGGTCATGAACACTGAAGCTTTCTTT. Translated, it gives CASSQRVMNTEAFF.

This clonotype occurred a few times. The chain joins TRBV5-4 to TRBJ2-2; D is ambiguous. The CDR3 spans 13 residues. V lost 5 bases to trimming and J lost 6 bases, with 11 bases between them. CDR1 SGHNT and CDR2 YYREEE come from the germline V gene (reference sequence). The CDR3 here is CASRRTQAGELFF. The CDR3 DNA follows: TGTGCCAGCAGAAGGACGCAGGCCGGGGAGCTGTTTTTT. Full variable domain (missing parts from reference TRBV5-4 and TRBJ2-2): ETGVTQSPTHLIKTRGQQVTLRCSSQSGHNTVSWYQQALGQGPQFIFQYYREEENGRGNFPPRFSGLQFPNYSSELNVNALELDDSALYLCASRRTQAGELFFGEGSRLTVL.

CDR3 in DNA: TGTGCCAGCAGGTGGACCGAGACTAACAATGAGCAGTTCTTC. Its protein is CASRWTETNNEQFF. The genes are TRBV7-2 and TRBJ2-1, with a weak D call TRBD2 (5 bases). The V gene lost 6 bases and the J gene lost 5 bases, with 14 bases spanning the gap. CDR3 length: 14 amino acids. Germline V gene lookup returns CDR1 SGHTA and CDR2 FQGNSA.

This clonotype was picked up many times. The chain is built from TRBV7-9 and TRBJ2-3; D not resolved. The CDR3 loop spans 17 amino acids. Trimming pared 3 bases from V and 2 bases from J, leaving 18 bases between. Germline CDR1 and CDR2: SEHNR and FQNEAQ (reference sequence). The CDR3 DNA reads TGTGCCAGCAGCTTCTTCGCCGGATCCCCTTCCACAGATACGCAGTATTTT. This codes for CASSFFAGSPSTDTQYF. The whole variable domain, remainder taken from reference TRBV7-9 and TRBJ2-3, is DTGVSQNPRHKITKRGQNVTFRCDPISEHNRLYWYRQTLGQGPEFLTYFQNEAQLEKSRLLSDRFSAERPKGSFSTLEIQRTEQGDSAMYLCASSFFAGSPSTDTQYFGPGTRLTVL.

A note on this clonotype: No conserved phenylalanine or tryptophan is present at the end of the CDR3, so a read error is the likely explanation. This chain uses TRBV6-2 or TRBV6-3 with TRBJ2-5; TRBD2 matches at 7 bases. Trimming at V came to 6 bases and at J to 1 base, leaving 8 bases not matched to a gene. Germline CDR1 is MNHEY and CDR2 is SVGEGT. This CDR3 is built from 15 residues. The CDR3 region has the DNA TGTGCCAGCAGAGCGTCTGGCGGGGGCCAAGAGACCCAGTACCTT. Its translation: CASRASGGGQETQYL.

This clonotype was recorded many times. CDR3 protein: CASSPGVAGVQETQYF. The CDR3 DNA follows: TGTGCCAGCAGCCCCGGGGTAGCGGGGGTACAAGAGACCCAGTACTTC. This rearrangement joins TRBV5-4 to TRBJ2-5, with 9 bases fitting TRBD2. Per germline, CDR1 SGHNT and CDR2 YYREEE (reference sequence). J gave up 2 bases and V 4 bases, and 9 bases lay outside the gene matches. The CDR3 contains 16 residues.

The rearrangement links TRBV15 to TRBJ2-5; no clear D gene. Germline V CDR1 and CDR2: LNHNV, YYDKDF (reference sequence). Trimming removed 0 bases at V and 3 bases at J, with 5 bases between. This CDR3 region has 13 residues. The CDR3 region is CATSRDMEETQYF. DNA of the CDR3: TGTGCCACCAGCAGAGATATGGAAGAGACCCAGTACTTC.

In its sample, this clonotype was seen many times. The rearrangement joins TRBV6-1 to TRBJ2-4; unclear D gene. The CDR3 covers 14 residues. Trimming shortened V by 5 bases and J by 0 bases, and 8 bases separated the two germline ends. Looked up from germline, CDR1 is MNHNS and CDR2 is SASEGT. The CDR3 sequence is CASSRGVAKNIQYF. Written as DNA, the CDR3 is TGTGCCAGCAGTCGTGGGGTAGCCAAAAACATTCAGTACTTC.

The chain recombines TRBV5-6 with TRBJ2-3; D perhaps matches TRBD2 (5 bases). CDR1 SGHDT and CDR2 YYEEEE come from the germline V gene. The V end was cut by 7 bases, the J end by 4 bases, with 19 bases between. The CDR3 sequence is 15 residues long. CDR3: CASGLSRVFPDTQYF. Written as DNA, the CDR3 is TGTGCCAGCGGTTTGTCGCGGGTTTTTCCAGATACGCAGTATTTT.

This clonotype was counted many times. The chain uses TRBV4-1 and TRBJ2-7, with D possibly TRBD2 on 5 matching bases. Trimming removed 4 bases from V and 5 bases from J, with 12 bases in between. The CDR3 sequence is 13 residues long. The germline CDR1 and CDR2 sequences are MGHRA and YSYEKL. CDR3 sequence: CASSPEGRDEQYF. CDR3 bases: TGCGCCAGCAGCCCCGAGGGTAGGGACGAGCAGTACTTC.

A single count supports this clonotype. The gene calls are TRBV10-2 and TRBJ2-5; 7 bases line up with TRBD1. The CDR3 consists of 13 residues. The germline V gene encodes CDR1 WSHSY and CDR2 SAAADI. The CDR3 loop reads CVSTRGPKETQYF. The CDR3 DNA sequence: TGCGTTAGCACTAGGGGGCCGAAAGAGACCCAGTACTTC.

This clonotype was recorded many times. The genes are TRBV7-6 and TRBJ2-1; D is perhaps TRBD2 (5 bases). The V end lost 5 bases, the J end lost 6 bases, and 20 bases lay between the germline ends. Germline CDR1 SGHVS, CDR2 FNYEAQ. The CDR3 runs 16 residues. CDR3 region: CASSPTLSDAINEQFF. In nucleotides, the CDR3 is TGTGCCAGCAGCCCAACCCTTAGCGACGCTATCAATGAGCAGTTCTTC.

The chain recombines TRBV19 with TRBJ2-4; either TRBD1 or TRBD2 may fit D (5 bases each). CDR1 and CDR2 from the germline V gene are LNHDA and SQIVND (reference sequence). The V end lost 8 bases, the J end lost 0 bases, and 14 bases lay between the germline ends. The CDR3 totals 15 residues. The CDR3 nucleotides are TGTGCCAGTGGGGACCCGAAACTAGCCAAAAACATTCAGTACTTC. Protein: CASGDPKLAKNIQYF.

As for this clonotype: This sequence may be a read error, since a much larger clone differs from it by one base. The V gene is TRBV3-1, the J gene TRBJ1-5, with a tentative D call TRBD1 (6 bases). The V end was cut by 7 bases, the J end by 13 bases, with 17 bases between. Germline values: CDR1 LGHDT, CDR2 YNNKEL (reference sequence). The CDR3 covers 12 residues. The CDR3: CASIHSRGQQHF. The CDR3 nucleotides are TGTGCCAGCATCCATAGCAGGGGCCAACAGCATTTT.

This clonotype was counted at least ten times. This chain joins TRBV4-1 and TRBJ2-3; no clear D gene. Trimming took 3 bases from V and 2 from J, leaving 6 bases between them. Germline CDR1 reads MGHRA; CDR2 reads YSYEKL. This CDR3 comprises 13 residues. This CDR3 reads CASSQVNTDTQYF. CDR3 DNA sequence: TGCGCCAGCAGCCAGGTGAACACAGATACGCAGTATTTT.

About this clonotype: Being one base from a much bigger clone, this may be a read error. The DNA of the CDR3 is TGTGCCAGCAGCCCAGGGATGTTAGCGGGGGGACAAGAGACCCAGTACTTC. Protein sequence: CASSPGMLAGGQETQYF. The J gene is TRBJ2-5, the V gene TRBV7-2, with TRBD2 matching 10 bases. The length of the CDR3 is 17 residues. After removal of 5 bases from V and 2 bases from J, the junction contained 11 bases not matched to a gene. From germline, CDR1 is SGHTA and CDR2 FQGNSA.

This clonotype is deemed medium-sized. The chain is built from TRBV7-9 and TRBJ1-5; D gene ambiguous. Per the germline V gene, CDR1 is SEHNR and CDR2 is FQNEAQ (reference sequence). The CDR3 loop spans 12 amino acids. V gave up 5 bases and J gave up 1 base, with 3 bases separating them. Written as DNA, the CDR3 is TGTGCCAGCAGCCTGAGCAATCAGCCCCAGCATTTT. The encoded protein is CASSLSNQPQHF.

This clonotype has just a few counts. The chain is built from TRBV2 and TRBJ2-1; D is undetermined. V was clipped by 7 bases and J by 9 bases, with 13 bases between them. The CDR3 is 12 amino acids. Germline CDR1 and CDR2: SNHLY and FYNNEI. The CDR3 DNA is TGTGCCAGCACTTTACGAGCTTCTGAGCAGTTCTTC. This translates into CASTLRASEQFF.

V usage is TRBV12-3 or TRBV12-4 and J usage is TRBJ2-1, with 9 nucleotides matching TRBD2. V lost 0 bases and J lost 0; bases outside the gene matches: 12. The CDR3 extends over 20 amino acids. The CDR3 protein is CASSLALSLAGPSSYNEQFF. Written as DNA, the CDR3 is TGTGCCAGCAGTTTAGCGCTCAGCCTAGCGGGGCCGAGCTCCTACAATGAGCAGTTCTTC.

This clonotype has ten or more counts. The J gene is TRBJ2-3, the V gene TRBV28, with a tentative D call TRBD2 (5 bases). CDR1 and CDR2 from the germline V gene are MDHEN and SYDVKM. Trimming removed 2 bases from V and 2 bases from J, with 11 bases in between. This CDR3 comprises 15 residues. CDR3 region: CASSLMRAHTDTQYF. CDR3 sequence (DNA): TGTGCCAGCAGTTTAATGAGGGCCCACACAGATACGCAGTATTTT.

V is TRBV29-1 and J is TRBJ2-1; 10 bases line up with TRBD2. From germline, CDR1 is SQVTM and CDR2 ANQGSEA. CDR3 size: 14 residues. The trim removed 6 bases at V and 3 bases at J, leaving 5 bases unmatched. The CDR3 here is CSVLAGGNYNEQFF. The CDR3 nucleotides read TGCAGCGTATTAGCGGGGGGCAACTACAATGAGCAGTTCTTC.

This clonotype was found once. The CDR3 does not close with the conserved phenylalanine or tryptophan, likely indicating a read error. The gene calls are TRBV19 and TRBJ1-5; D gene uncertain. The CDR3 has 14 residues. Germline CDR1 LNHDA, CDR2 SQIVND (reference sequence). The ends were cut back, 3 bases at V and 6 bases at J, with 12 bases in the middle. The DNA for the CDR3 is TGTGCCAGTAGTATTCCGGCAGGCGGTCAGCCCCAGCATCTT. Protein sequence: CASSIPAGGQPQHL.

Points on this clonotype: A much more abundant neighbour one base away suggests this may be a read error. The chain is built from TRBV24-1 and TRBJ2-3, with 7 bases fitting TRBD2. Germline-derived CDR1 and CDR2 are KGHDR and SFDVKD. This CDR3 is 15 amino acids long. V trimming: 1 base; J trimming: 4 bases; junction bases outside the gene matches: 4. CDR3 coding DNA: TGTGCCACCAGTGATTTCGGGGAGGGTCCAGATACGCAGTATTTT. Translation: CATSDFGEGPDTQYF.

This clonotype showed up many times. The chain joins TRBV28 to TRBJ1-2, with D tentatively TRBD1 (5 bases). CDR1 MDHEN and CDR2 SYDVKM come from the germline V gene. The CDR3 totals 15 residues. The V and J ends lost 3 bases and 9 bases respectively, with 20 bases between them. CDR3 in amino acids: CASSFPRGTGFSYTF. CDR3 DNA sequence: TGTGCCAGCAGTTTCCCCCGCGGGACCGGGTTTAGCTACACCTTC.